These 32 T cell receptor beta chains were sequenced from one sample in a study of T-cell reconstitution after alpha-beta-depleted transplantation in children listed by TCRdb under 2016. Library prep was done by PCR. The sample was run on an Illumina HiSeq 2500. To normalize quantification of the TCRbeta repertoire, the TCR libraries were built with molecular barcoding that relied on unique molecular identifiers. In-frame beta chains were kept once TCRdb had trimmed the public reads at Q25 with fastp and called clones with MiXCR. Rows are unified per CDR3 protein, each entry keeping the most common DNA and genes. For this sample there are 500,000 or so distinct CDR3 sequences; approximately 32% appear just once. The ten largest clones represent around 2.4% of the sample. Sequencing was performed on PBMCs from the stem cell graft donor, taken from the stem cell graft. Receptor source: a human donor who donated a stem cell graft to a child with aplastic anemia.

This clonotype has just a few counts. The chain links TRBV29-1 to TRBJ2-1; 10 nucleotides line up with TRBD2. The CDR3 is 15 residues long. J was trimmed by 8 bases and V by 5 bases; bases with no gene match: 12. CDR1 and CDR2 (germline): SQVTM, ANQGSEA. This chain's CDR3 is CSVLAGLAAVDEQFF. The CDR3, as DNA: TGCAGCGTTTTAGCCGGACTAGCGGCGGTGGATGAGCAGTTCTTC.

The rearrangement links TRBV27 to TRBJ2-5; TRBD1 might be the D (6 bases). Trimming left V 6 bases short and J 5 bases short, with 13 bases between. Germline assignment: CDR1 MNHEY and CDR2 SMNVEV (reference sequence). This CDR3 comprises 13 residues. The CDR3 here is CASRTGIAETQYF. Here the CDR3 DNA reads TGTGCCAGCAGAACAGGGATAGCTGAGACCCAGTACTTC.

This clonotype has just a few counts. V is TRBV28 and J is TRBJ2-6, with D maybe TRBD2 (6 bases). The CDR3 runs to 17 residues. Germline assignment: CDR1 MDHEN and CDR2 SYDVKM. Trimming cost V 5 bases and J 0 bases, with 14 bases left between them. The CDR3 nucleotides are TGTGCCAGCAGTCCCCGGGGGAGGCACTCTGGGGCCAACGTCCTGACTTTC. Translating it yields CASSPRGRHSGANVLTF.

The V gene is TRBV20-1, the J gene TRBJ2-5; unclear D gene. Trimming removed 3 bases at V and 5 bases at J, with 13 bases between. CDR3 size: 13 residues. The V gene's germline CDR1 is DFQATT and CDR2 SNEGSKA (reference sequence). The CDR3: CSASRAVWETQYF. Here the CDR3 DNA reads TGCAGTGCTAGTAGGGCAGTTTGGGAGACCCAGTACTTC.

V usage is TRBV15 and J usage is TRBJ2-7; 11 bases align to TRBD1. Germline lookup yields CDR1 LNHNV and CDR2 YYDKDF (reference sequence). Trimming cost V 0 bases and J 7 bases; bases outside gene matches: 8. This CDR3 contains 16 residues. This CDR3 is CATSRDSGQGAWEQYV. CDR3 bases: TGTGCCACCAGCAGAGATTCCGGACAGGGGGCTTGGGAGCAGTACGTC.

The rearrangement joins TRBV18 to TRBJ1-1; D not certain. The CDR3 runs 15 residues. The V gene's germline CDR1 is KGHSH and CDR2 LQKENI. Trimming pared 2 bases from V and 0 bases from J, leaving 10 bases between. The CDR3 sequence is CASSPWRHLNTEAFF. In DNA form, the CDR3 reads TGTGCCAGCTCACCATGGCGACATCTGAACACTGAAGCTTTCTTT.

The chain has TRBV7-2 and TRBJ2-7, with a weak D call TRBD2 (6 bases). This CDR3 is 15 amino acids long. The germline CDR1 and CDR2 sequences are SGHTA and FQGNSA. V was shortened by 4 bases and J by 6 bases, with 19 bases between the two germline ends. Here the CDR3 DNA reads TGTGCCAGCAGCTATAGCGGCCAGGGTAAGCTCGAGCAGTACTTC. As protein: CASSYSGQGKLEQYF. Variable domain in full (rest from reference TRBV7-2 and TRBJ2-7): GAGVSQSPSNKVTEKGKDVELRCDPISGHTALYWYRQSLGQGLEFLIYFQGNSAPDKSGLPSDRFSAERTGGSVSTLTIQRTQQEDSAVYLCASSYSGQGKLEQYFGPGTRLTVT.

The rearrangement links TRBV5-1 to TRBJ2-1; 8 bases line up with TRBD1. The CDR3 contains 14 residues. The germline V gene encodes CDR1 SGHRS and CDR2 YFSETQ. The J segment lost 7 bases and the V segment lost 0 bases, leaving 3 bases of the junction unmatched. This CDR3 reads CASSLGQGRNEQFF. The CDR3 region has the DNA TGCGCCAGCAGCTTGGGACAGGGGAGGAATGAGCAGTTCTTC.

Only a few counts were recorded for this clonotype. The J gene is TRBJ2-3, the V gene TRBV5-6; D gene unclear. Germline loops: CDR1 SGHDT, CDR2 YYEEEE. This CDR3 region has 12 residues. V was pared by 1 base and J by 4 bases, with 4 bases between. CDR3 nucleotide sequence: TGTGCCAGCAGCTTGTACCCAGATACGCAGTATTTT. Its translation: CASSLYPDTQYF.

This chain joins TRBV12-3 or TRBV12-4 and TRBJ1-1, with D perhaps matching TRBD1 (6 bases). The CDR3 runs 14 residues. V lost 8 bases and J lost 0, with 13 bases in between. The CDR3 loop is CASGLTGLNTEAFF. The DNA of the CDR3 is TGTGCCAGCGGATTAACAGGGTTGAACACTGAAGCTTTCTTT.

V gene TRBV7-2 combines with J gene TRBJ2-7; D is tentatively TRBD1 or TRBD2 (5 bases each). This CDR3 spans 13 amino acids. Deletions cut 5 bases from V and 7 bases from J, with 15 bases between. Germline CDR1 reads SGHTA; CDR2 reads FQGNSA. The CDR3 DNA reads as TGTGCCAGCAGCCTGGGAGTCGCAGGGGAGCAGTACTTC. Its translation: CASSLGVAGEQYF.

CDR3: CASSSTTSGTDTQYF. DNA for the CDR3: TGCGCCAGCAGCTCCACGACTAGTGGCACAGATACGCAGTATTTT. The V gene is TRBV5-1, the J gene TRBJ2-3; D might be TRBD2 (6 bases). This CDR3 region has 15 residues. Looked up from germline, CDR1 is SGHRS and CDR2 is YFSETQ. Trimming took off 3 bases at V and 1 base at J, with 12 bases between the two ends.

This clonotype was seen many times. This rearrangement joins TRBV12-3 or TRBV12-4 to TRBJ1-2; weak D call: TRBD1 (6 bases). V shed 3 bases and J shed 4 bases, with 9 bases lying between them. The CDR3 has 13 amino acids. This CDR3 is CASSLLQGYGYTF. The CDR3 DNA reads as TGTGCCAGCAGTTTGTTACAGGGCTATGGCTACACCTTC.

This sequence joins TRBV29-1 and TRBJ1-5, with a tentative D call TRBD1 (6 bases). Trimming cost V 6 bases and J 4 bases, with 13 bases left between them. This CDR3 comprises 13 residues. CDR1 and CDR2 from the germline V gene are SQVTM and ANQGSEA. CDR3 in amino acids: CSVQGIANQPQHF. The DNA for the CDR3 is TGCAGCGTACAGGGTATTGCAAATCAGCCCCAGCATTTT.

The chain is built from TRBV12-3 or TRBV12-4 and TRBJ1-5; unclear D gene. The CDR3 loop spans 16 amino acids. Trimming took off 3 bases at V and 2 bases at J, with 14 bases between the two ends. CDR3 protein: CASSFSAASGNQPQHF. The CDR3 DNA reads as TGTGCCAGCAGTTTTTCGGCAGCGAGTGGCAATCAGCCCCAGCATTTT.

J is TRBJ2-2 and V is TRBV6-1; a possible D gene is TRBD2 (5 bases). V lost 7 bases and J lost 6, with 18 bases in between. In germline, CDR1 is MNHNS, CDR2 SASEGT. CDR3 length: 15 residues. This CDR3 is CASTFTRGAAGELFF. The CDR3 nucleotides are TGTGCCAGCACCTTTACCCGGGGAGCGGCCGGGGAGCTGTTTTTT.

The J gene is TRBJ2-2, the V gene TRBV7-8, with a weak D call TRBD2 (6 bases). Trimming pared 1 base from V and 4 bases from J, leaving 16 bases between. This CDR3 has 17 amino acids. Germline V gene sequence: CDR1 SGHVS, CDR2 FQNEAQ. CDR3 in amino acids: CASSLESGAPGTGELFF. DNA for the CDR3: TGTGCCAGCAGCTTAGAATCGGGAGCGCCCGGCACCGGGGAGCTGTTTTTT. Full variable domain (rest looked up from reference TRBV7-8 and TRBJ2-2): GAGVSQSPRYKVAKRGQDVALRCDPISGHVSLFWYQQALGQGPEFLTYFQNEAQLDKSGLPSDRFFAERPEGSVSTLKIQRTQQEDSAVYLCASSLESGAPGTGELFFGEGSRLTVL.

This clonotype appeared a few times. The V gene is TRBV14, the J gene TRBJ2-1; unclear D gene. Germline CDR1 is SGHDN and CDR2 is FVKESK. This CDR3 region has 14 residues. The V end lost 1 base, the J end lost 3 bases, and 7 bases lay between the germline ends. In DNA form, the CDR3 reads TGTGCCAGCAGCCAAGGCCCAGACTACAATGAGCAGTTCTTC. Its protein product is CASSQGPDYNEQFF. Using reference TRBV14 and TRBJ2-1 for the parts outside the CDR3, the full variable domain is EAGVTQFPSHSVIEKGQTVTLRCDPISGHDNLYWYRRVMGKEIKFLLHFVKESKQDESGMPNNRFLAERTGGTYSTLKVQPAELEDSGVYFCASSQGPDYNEQFFGPGTRLTVL.

This clonotype has a handful of counts. The genes are TRBV6-2 or TRBV6-3 and TRBJ2-5; D possibly corresponds to TRBD2 (6 bases). The CDR3 totals 12 residues. V gave up 6 bases and J gave up 2 bases, with 7 bases separating them. Germline CDR1 reads MNHEY; CDR2 reads SVGEGT. The CDR3 here is CASSGGQETQYF. DNA for the CDR3: TGTGCCAGCAGCGGGGGTCAAGAGACCCAGTACTTC.

In regard to this clonotype: A read error may produce the germline difference seen at one junction end. The V call is TRBV19, the J call TRBJ1-5, with D tentatively TRBD1 (5 bases). This CDR3 contains 12 residues. Germline values: CDR1 LNHDA, CDR2 SQIVND (reference sequence). The CDR3 coding sequence is TGTGCCAGTAGTTTACAGGCCCTCCCACAGGAATTT. As protein: CASSLQALPQEF.

This clonotype was observed a few times. This rearrangement joins TRBV9 to TRBJ2-7; D unresolved. This CDR3 region has 13 residues. The V end lost 0 bases, the J end lost 2 bases, and 6 bases lay between the germline ends. From germline, CDR1 is SGDLS and CDR2 YYNGEE. CDR3 sequence: CASSVGLTYEQYF. In nucleotides, the CDR3 is TGTGCCAGCAGCGTAGGACTGACCTACGAGCAGTACTTC.

This clonotype was detected ten times or more. This chain connects TRBV20-1 to TRBJ2-7; TRBD2 might be the D (6 bases). Per the germline V gene, CDR1 is DFQATT and CDR2 is SNEGSKA (reference sequence). This CDR3 contains 14 residues. V was pared by 1 base and J by 6 bases, with 16 bases between. The CDR3 DNA sequence: TGCAGTGCTAGAGCGGGAGAGGAATCAGGCGAGCAGTACGTC. Translated: CSARAGEESGEQYV.

This sequence joins TRBV18 and TRBJ1-5, with 10 bases fitting TRBD1. Germline V gene sequence: CDR1 KGHSH, CDR2 LQKENI. The V segment lost 4 bases and the J segment 4 bases; nucleotides outside the gene matches: 4. CDR3 length equals 15 residues. The CDR3 sequence: CASSQGTGVNQPQHF. In DNA, the CDR3 is TGTGCCAGCTCACAGGGGACAGGGGTTAATCAGCCCCAGCATTTT.

This clonotype occurred a few times. CDR3 region: CSAKMGGKAQYF. DNA for the CDR3: TGCAGTGCTAAGATGGGTGGAAAAGCCCAGTACTTC. V is TRBV20-1 and J is TRBJ2-5; D ambiguous. Deletions cut 4 bases from V and 9 bases from J, with 15 bases between. Germline V gene sequence: CDR1 DFQATT, CDR2 SNEGSKA (reference sequence). The CDR3 length is 12 residues.

The chain links TRBV12-3 or TRBV12-4 to TRBJ1-5, with no clear D. V was cut by 5 bases and J by 1 base, with 9 bases left in between. The CDR3 loop spans 14 amino acids. CDR3 coding DNA: TGTGCCAGCAGTCGGTCCACGAGCAATCAGCCCCAGCATTTT. Translation gives CASSRSTSNQPQHF.

The J gene is TRBJ2-5, the V gene TRBV27, with 7 bases that match TRBD1. CDR1 is MNHEY, CDR2 SMNVEV, per germline (reference sequence). The CDR3 length is 14 residues. The V segment lost 6 bases and the J segment 2 bases; nucleotides outside the gene matches: 6. DNA of the CDR3: TGTGCCAGCAGCCGCCGACAGGGACAAGAGACCCAGTACTTC. Translation: CASSRRQGQETQYF.

This clonotype was observed a few times. V is TRBV18 and J is TRBJ2-5; D gene uncertain. Germline CDR1 and CDR2: KGHSH and LQKENI. CDR3 length: 15 amino acids. V was shortened by 3 bases and J by 5 bases, with 16 bases between the two germline ends. This CDR3 is CASSPMKPPSETQYF. CDR3 DNA: TGTGCCAGCTCACCGATGAAACCCCCGAGCGAGACCCAGTACTTC.

This clonotype was observed a handful of times. The rearrangement joins TRBV7-2 to TRBJ2-3, with unresolved D. Trimming cost V 5 bases and J 5 bases, with 11 bases left between them. This CDR3 is built from 13 residues. Germline V gives CDR1 SGHTA, CDR2 FQGNSA. CDR3 in amino acids: CASSPWVRDTQYF. CDR3 nucleotides: TGTGCCAGCAGCCCTTGGGTAAGAGATACGCAGTATTTT.

This clonotype was observed a single time. The chain links TRBV5-1 to TRBJ2-3, with a tentative D call TRBD2 (6 bases). The V end lost 1 base, the J end lost 2 bases, and 20 bases lay between the germline ends. This CDR3 has 18 residues. The germline gives CDR1 SGHRS, CDR2 YFSETQ. CDR3 DNA: TGCGCCAGCAGCTTGATTCCGGCGCGGGGTTACTACACAGATACGCAGTATTTT. It translates to CASSLIPARGYYTDTQYF.

The chain joins TRBV5-1 to TRBJ2-3; tentatively, D is TRBD1 (5 bases). V was shortened by 0 bases and J by 1 base, with 9 bases between the two germline ends. From germline, CDR1 is SGHRS and CDR2 YFSETQ. The CDR3 sequence is 15 residues long. The CDR3 DNA sequence: TGCGCCAGCAGCTTGGAGGGGAAGGGCACAGATACGCAGTATTTT. This sequence encodes CASSLEGKGTDTQYF. Full variable domain (rest looked up from reference TRBV5-1 and TRBJ2-3): KAGVTQTPRYLIKTRGQQVTLSCSPISGHRSVSWYQQTPGQGLQFLFEYFSETQRNKGNFPGRFSGRQFSNSRSEMNVSTLELGDSALYLCASSLEGKGTDTQYFGPGTRLTVL.

The chain is built from TRBV7-2 and TRBJ2-7; D could derive from TRBD1 or TRBD2 (5 bases each). In germline, CDR1 is SGHTA, CDR2 FQGNSA. With 5 bases removed from V and 2 bases from J, the gap between germline ends came to 13 bases. The CDR3 is made up of 14 amino acids. The CDR3 here is CASSLGPTTYEQYV. CDR3 DNA: TGTGCCAGCAGCCTGGGACCGACTACCTACGAGCAGTACGTC.

The J gene is TRBJ1-1, the V gene TRBV18; the D is unclear. This CDR3 is 15 amino acids long. Germline values: CDR1 KGHSH, CDR2 LQKENI. V was pared by 2 bases and J by 6 bases, with 16 bases between. The CDR3 region has the DNA TGTGCCAGCTCACCAGCCAAAAAATTGGACGCTGAAGCTTTCTTT. This codes for CASSPAKKLDAEAFF. The full variable domain, completed using reference TRBV18 and TRBJ1-1, is NAGVMQNPRHLVRRRGQEARLRCSPMKGHSHVYWYRQLPEEGLKFMVYLQKENIIDESGMPKERFSAEFPKEGPSILRIQQVVRGDSAAYFCASSPAKKLDAEAFFGQGTRLTVV.